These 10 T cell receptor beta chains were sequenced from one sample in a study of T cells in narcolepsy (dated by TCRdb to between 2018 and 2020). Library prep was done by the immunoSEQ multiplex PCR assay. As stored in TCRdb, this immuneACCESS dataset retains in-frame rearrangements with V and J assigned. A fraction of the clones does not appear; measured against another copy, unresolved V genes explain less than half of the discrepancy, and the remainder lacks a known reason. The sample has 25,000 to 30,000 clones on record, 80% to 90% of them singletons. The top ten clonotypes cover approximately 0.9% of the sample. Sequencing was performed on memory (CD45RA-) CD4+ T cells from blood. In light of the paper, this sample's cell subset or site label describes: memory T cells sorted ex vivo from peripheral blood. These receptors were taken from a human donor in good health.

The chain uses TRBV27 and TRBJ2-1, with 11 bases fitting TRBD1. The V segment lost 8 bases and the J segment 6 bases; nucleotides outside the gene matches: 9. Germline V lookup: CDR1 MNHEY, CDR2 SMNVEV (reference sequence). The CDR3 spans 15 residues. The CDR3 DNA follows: TGTGCCAGCTCACTTCCGGGGACAGGGGGCAATGAGCAGTTCTTC. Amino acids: CASSLPGTGGNEQFF.

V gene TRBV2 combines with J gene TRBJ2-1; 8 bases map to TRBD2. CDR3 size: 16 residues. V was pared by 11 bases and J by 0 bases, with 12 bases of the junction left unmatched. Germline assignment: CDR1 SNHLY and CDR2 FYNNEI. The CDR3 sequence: CAASGAGGSSYNEQFF. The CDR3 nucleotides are TGTGCCGCAAGTGGGGCGGGAGGCAGCTCCTACAATGAGCAGTTCTTC.

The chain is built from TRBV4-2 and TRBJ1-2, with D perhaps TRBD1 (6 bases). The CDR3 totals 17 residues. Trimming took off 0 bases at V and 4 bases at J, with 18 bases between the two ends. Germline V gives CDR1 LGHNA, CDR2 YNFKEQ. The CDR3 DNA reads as TGTGCCAGCAGCCAAGAAGTAAGCCAGGGGCTGGGCTATGGCTACACCTTC. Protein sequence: CASSQEVSQGLGYGYTF.

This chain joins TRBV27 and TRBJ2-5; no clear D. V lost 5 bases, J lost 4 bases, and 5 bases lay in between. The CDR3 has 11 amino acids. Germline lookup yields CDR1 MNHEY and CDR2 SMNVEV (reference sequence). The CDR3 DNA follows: TGTGCCAGCAGTAGAGGAGAGACCCAGTACTTC. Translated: CASSRGETQYF.

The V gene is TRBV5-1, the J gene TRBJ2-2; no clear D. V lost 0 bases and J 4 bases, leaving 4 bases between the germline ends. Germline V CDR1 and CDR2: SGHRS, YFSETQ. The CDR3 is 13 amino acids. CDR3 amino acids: CASSLEITGELFF. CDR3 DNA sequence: TGCGCCAGCAGCTTGGAGATCACCGGGGAGCTGTTTTTT. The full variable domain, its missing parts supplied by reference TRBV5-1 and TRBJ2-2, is KAGVTQTPRYLIKTRGQQVTLSCSPISGHRSVSWYQQTPGQGLQFLFEYFSETQRNKGNFPGRFSGRQFSNSRSEMNVSTLELGDSALYLCASSLEITGELFFGEGSRLTVL.

In nucleotides, the CDR3 is TGTGCCAGCAGTTTTACAACAGGGGATCAGCCCCAGCATTTT. It codes for CASSFTTGDQPQHF. The chain carries TRBV2 and TRBJ1-5, with 7 bases identical to TRBD1. CDR1 and CDR2 (germline): SNHLY, FYNNEI. The CDR3 length is 14 residues. Unmatched junction bases numbered 6, after V lost 5 bases and J lost 5 bases. The full variable domain, completed using reference TRBV2 and TRBJ1-5, is EPEVTQTPSHQVTQMGQEVILRCVPISNHLYFYWYRQILGQKVEFLVSFYNNEISEKSEIFDDQFSVERPDGSNFTLKIRSTKLEDSAMYFCASSFTTGDQPQHFGDGTRLSIL.

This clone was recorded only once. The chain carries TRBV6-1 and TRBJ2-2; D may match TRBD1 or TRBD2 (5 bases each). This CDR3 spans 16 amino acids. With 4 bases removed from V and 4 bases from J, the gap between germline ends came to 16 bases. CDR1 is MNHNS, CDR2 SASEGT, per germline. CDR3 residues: CASSVFSPGGTGELFF. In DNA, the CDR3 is TGTGCCAGCAGTGTCTTCAGTCCTGGGGGCACCGGGGAGCTGTTTTTT.

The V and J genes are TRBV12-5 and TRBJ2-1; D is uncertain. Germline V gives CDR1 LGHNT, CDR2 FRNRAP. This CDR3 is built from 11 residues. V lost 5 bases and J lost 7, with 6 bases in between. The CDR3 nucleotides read TGTGCTAGTGGTCTATTGAATGAGCAGTTCTTC. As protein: CASGLLNEQFF.

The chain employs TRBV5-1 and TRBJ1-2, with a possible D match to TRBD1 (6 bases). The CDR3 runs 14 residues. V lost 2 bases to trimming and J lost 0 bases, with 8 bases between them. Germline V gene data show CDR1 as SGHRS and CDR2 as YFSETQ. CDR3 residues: CASSLQGANYGYTF. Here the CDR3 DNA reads TGCGCCAGCAGCTTACAGGGAGCTAACTATGGCTACACCTTC.

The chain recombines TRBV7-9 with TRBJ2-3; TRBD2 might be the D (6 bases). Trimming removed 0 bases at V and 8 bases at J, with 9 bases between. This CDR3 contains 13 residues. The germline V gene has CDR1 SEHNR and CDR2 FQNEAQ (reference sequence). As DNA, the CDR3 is TGTGCCAGCAGCTTAGCCGGGACTTCTACGCAGTATTTT. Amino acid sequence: CASSLAGTSTQYF.